Below, 17 T cell receptor beta chains from the same sample are listed, as sequenced in a study of blood T cells in healthy people across ages. A second PCR, run for roughly 7 to 11 cycles, used a sample-barcoded 5' primer plus a J-beta primer mix. TCRdb independently ran MiXCR on the 5' RACE reads; one entry per CDR3 protein. This table holds roughly 1.5 million distinct CDR3 sequences, under 55% found once. Sequencing was carried out using blood. These TCRs come from a woman aged 18-29 years in good health.

This clonotype appeared a few times. The J gene is TRBJ2-4, the V gene TRBV29-1; D is ambiguous. This CDR3 has 12 amino acids. The germline gives CDR1 SQVTM, CDR2 ANQGSEA. Trimming took 3 bases from V and 6 from J, leaving 9 bases between them. This chain's CDR3 is CSVDTGGNIQYF. DNA for the CDR3: TGCAGCGTTGACACTGGCGGAAACATTCAGTACTTC.

J is TRBJ2-3 and V is TRBV7-2; possible D gene TRBD2, 5 bases. Between the trimmed V and J ends, which lost 2 bases and 2 bases, there was a span of 11 bases. The CDR3 contains 15 residues. Germline V gene lookup returns CDR1 SGHTA and CDR2 FQGNSA. CDR3 sequence reads: CASSLRPAVTDTQYF. The CDR3 DNA reads as TGTGCCAGCAGCTTAAGACCAGCGGTCACAGATACGCAGTATTTT.

The V and J genes are TRBV29-1 and TRBJ2-7, with D possibly being TRBD1 (5 bases). The CDR3 sequence is 13 residues long. The V gene lost 6 bases and the J gene lost 0 bases, with 12 bases spanning the gap. From germline, CDR1 is SQVTM and CDR2 ANQGSEA. In nucleotides, the CDR3 is TGCAGCGTGACCGTAAGGGGCTCCTACGAGCAGTACTTC. Its protein product is CSVTVRGSYEQYF.

This clonotype was seen at least ten times. The chain carries TRBV12-3 or TRBV12-4 and TRBJ2-1; 7 nucleotides align to TRBD2. V lost 3 bases to trimming and J lost 0 bases; unmatched junction nucleotides: 5. The CDR3 is 16 amino acids. The CDR3 nucleotides are TGTGCCAGCAGTTTCTCTCCGGGGGGCTCCTACAATGAGCAGTTCTTC. Translated, it gives CASSFSPGGSYNEQFF.

The chain recombines TRBV12-3 or TRBV12-4 with TRBJ2-3, with D possibly matching TRBD1 (6 bases). There are 16 residues in the CDR3. V was trimmed by 4 bases and J by 3 bases, leaving 17 bases between them. DNA for the CDR3: TGTGCCAGCAGTTCAAAGGGGGTCACTTCGACAGATACGCAGTATTTT. Translated, it gives CASSSKGVTSTDTQYF.

This rearrangement joins TRBV20-1 to TRBJ2-1, with D uncertain. Looked up from germline, CDR1 is DFQATT and CDR2 is SNEGSKA (reference sequence). There are 16 residues in the CDR3. The germline V and J ends were trimmed by 8 bases and 8 bases, with 28 bases remaining between them. CDR3 in DNA: TGCAGTTACTCTTTTAGGCCCGCCCCGATGAGGCATGAGCAGTTCTTC. Protein sequence: CSYSFRPAPMRHEQFF.

This clonotype was observed a handful of times. The chain has TRBV20-1 and TRBJ2-7, with 9 bases fitting TRBD1. CDR3 length: 13 residues. Trimming took 3 bases from V and 4 from J; bases not matched to a gene: 4. Germline V lookup: CDR1 DFQATT, CDR2 SNEGSKA (reference sequence). CDR3 coding DNA: TGCAGTGCTAGGGGACAGGGAGGTTACGAGCAGTACTTC. It encodes CSARGQGGYEQYF.

This clonotype occurred a few times. V is TRBV27 and J is TRBJ1-1; D is uncertain. CDR3 length: 14 amino acids. Per the germline V gene, CDR1 is MNHEY and CDR2 is SMNVEV (reference sequence). V lost 3 bases to trimming and J lost 0 bases, with 8 bases between them. This CDR3 is CASSLTVVNTEAFF. In DNA, the CDR3 is TGTGCCAGCAGTTTGACGGTTGTGAACACTGAAGCTTTCTTT.

This clonotype was seen only once. The J gene is TRBJ1-5, the V gene TRBV6-1; D remains unclear. The CDR3 is made up of 16 amino acids. Germline assignment: CDR1 MNHNS and CDR2 SASEGT. Trimming shortened V by 1 base and J by 2 bases, and 12 bases separated the two germline ends. As DNA, the CDR3 is TGTGCCAGCAGTGAAGTTCTGACGGTTCGCAATCAGCCCCAGCATTTT. This translates into CASSEVLTVRNQPQHF.

This clonotype was seen more than once but under ten times. This chain connects TRBV20-1 to TRBJ2-1; 10 bases are a match to TRBD2. Germline V gene lookup returns CDR1 DFQATT and CDR2 SNEGSKA (reference sequence). CDR3 size: 12 residues. CDR3 bases: TGCAGATTAGCGGGGGGAAGAAATGAGCAGTTCTTC. Translation: CRLAGGRNEQFF.

This clonotype was recorded many times. The V call is TRBV4-3, the J call TRBJ2-6; no clear D gene. This CDR3 has 15 amino acids. CDR1 LGHNA and CDR2 YSLEER come from the germline V gene. Deletions cut 1 base from V and 0 bases from J, with 4 bases between. CDR3 in DNA: TGCGCCAGCAGCCAAGCCGGCTCTGGGGCCAACGTCCTGACTTTC. It is translated as CASSQAGSGANVLTF.

Details on this clonotype: The junction does not match germline at one end; this may be a read error. The rearrangement links TRBV6-6 to TRBJ1-1; 9 bases match TRBD1. Germline CDR1 and CDR2: MNHNY and SVGAGI (reference sequence). The CDR3 is made up of 14 amino acids. CDR3 protein: CAGSLDRGSTEAFF. The CDR3 DNA follows: TGTGCCGGCAGTTTGGACAGGGGTAGCACTGAAGCTTTCTTT.

This clonotype was observed a few times. This rearrangement joins TRBV25-1 to TRBJ2-3; D is unclear. Trimming shortened V by 0 bases and J by 4 bases, and 5 bases separated the two germline ends. From germline, CDR1 is MGHDK and CDR2 SYGVNS. The CDR3 is made up of 13 amino acids. CDR3 region: CASSEYRADTQYF. DNA of the CDR3: TGTGCCAGCAGTGAATACCGGGCAGATACGCAGTATTTT.

The chain recombines TRBV18 with TRBJ2-7, with 9 bases fitting TRBD1. The CDR3 contains 16 residues. V lost 2 bases and J lost 3; bases outside the gene matches: 8. The germline CDR1 and CDR2 sequences are KGHSH and LQKENI. This chain's CDR3 is CASSPAPGQGSYEQYF. In DNA, the CDR3 is TGTGCCAGCTCACCAGCCCCGGGACAGGGCAGCTACGAGCAGTACTTC.

V usage is TRBV29-1 and J usage is TRBJ2-5, with no clear D. Between the trimmed V and J ends, which lost 0 bases and 0 bases, there was a span of 11 bases. CDR1 and CDR2 from the germline V gene are SQVTM and ANQGSEA. The CDR3 extends over 15 amino acids. Here the CDR3 reads CSVEDLQGYQETQYF. The CDR3 DNA reads as TGCAGCGTTGAAGATCTTCAAGGGTACCAAGAGACCCAGTACTTC.

This clonotype has a handful of counts. The chain carries TRBV7-4 and TRBJ2-1, with unresolved D. Germline CDR1 SGHVT, CDR2 SQSDAQ. V lost 4 bases and J lost 9, with 16 bases in between. This CDR3 has 14 residues. This CDR3 reads CASSSSICRCEQFF. DNA for the CDR3: TGTGCCAGCAGCTCATCAATCTGTCGGTGTGAGCAGTTCTTC.

The chain uses TRBV7-9 and TRBJ2-7; TRBD2 matches at 7 bases. J lost 5 bases, V lost 5 bases, and 6 bases had no gene match. CDR3 length equals 13 residues. From germline, CDR1 is SEHNR and CDR2 FQNEAQ (reference sequence). CDR3 amino acids: CASSPITSDEQYF. CDR3 nucleotides: TGTGCCAGCAGCCCTATTACTAGCGACGAGCAGTACTTC.